These 22 T cell receptor beta chains came from one sample sequenced in a study of blood T cell repertoires in COVID-19. Here immunoSEQ multiplex PCR was the method, and the copy in TCRdb shows in-frame clones only, minus some. The data contain 93,000 or so clones, about 90% of them singletons. Sequences were obtained from peripheral blood. The receptors here all came from a man aged 50-60 years in a cohort sampled during active COVID-19.

The chain links TRBV5-1 to TRBJ2-5; weak D call: TRBD2 (5 bases). Deletions cut 4 bases from V and 4 bases from J, with 14 bases between. CDR3 size: 14 residues. The V gene's germline CDR1 is SGHRS and CDR2 YFSETQ. For the CDR3, the DNA is TGCGCCAGCAGCGGCGGAGGCCCCCGAGAGACCCAGTACTTC. It yields the protein CASSGGGPRETQYF.

The chain links TRBV10-1 to TRBJ1-1; TRBD1 might be the D (5 bases). The CDR3 contains 13 residues. CDR1 is WNHNN, CDR2 SYGVQD, per germline (reference sequence). V lost 4 bases to trimming and J lost 4 bases, with 10 bases between them. The CDR3 region is CASSGDGATEAFF. Written as DNA, the CDR3 is TGCGCCAGCAGTGGGGATGGGGCCACTGAAGCTTTCTTT.

This rearrangement joins TRBV7-8 to TRBJ2-7; 12 positions match TRBD1. V lost 5 bases and J lost 6; bases outside the gene matches: 8. Germline CDR1 and CDR2: SGHVS and FQNEAQ. This CDR3 comprises 15 residues. CDR3 sequence reads: CASSRGGTGGFEQYF. The CDR3 DNA reads TGTGCCAGCAGCCGAGGGGGGACAGGGGGCTTCGAGCAGTACTTC.

This clone showed up just a few times. The chain joins TRBV5-6 to TRBJ2-5; D unclear. Trimming stripped 6 bases from V and 4 bases from J, with 10 bases between. This CDR3 is built from 12 residues. Germline V lookup: CDR1 SGHDT, CDR2 YYEEEE. CDR3 residues: CASTRPGETQYF. CDR3 sequence (DNA): TGTGCCAGCACGCGGCCCGGAGAGACCCAGTACTTC.

The chain carries TRBV9 and TRBJ1-2; D may be TRBD1 (5 bases). This CDR3 spans 15 amino acids. CDR1 and CDR2 (germline): SGDLS, YYNGEE. V was trimmed by 0 bases and J by 1 base, leaving 10 bases between them. The CDR3 coding sequence is TGTGCCAGCAGCGTAGGGCCGGGGGTTAACTATGGCTACACCTTC. Its translation: CASSVGPGVNYGYTF.

V gene TRBV7-2 combines with J gene TRBJ1-4; D is uncertain. CDR1 and CDR2 (germline): SGHTA, FQGNSA. V was pared by 5 bases and J by 8 bases, with 9 bases between. This CDR3 region has 12 residues. The CDR3 DNA is TGTGCCAGCAGCATAACGAGGGAAAAACTGTTTTTT. It is translated as CASSITREKLFF.

The rearrangement uses TRBV6-5 and TRBJ1-5, with TRBD1 as a possible D gene (6 bases). Germline V gene sequence: CDR1 MNHEY, CDR2 SVGAGI. Trimming stripped 7 bases from V and 3 bases from J, with 16 bases between. CDR3 length: 15 residues. In DNA, the CDR3 is TGTGCCAGCACCTCGGGACACCCGAACAATCAGCCCCAGCATTTT. Translated: CASTSGHPNNQPQHF.

The count of this clone is one. The gene calls are TRBV4-2 and TRBJ2-2; 8 bases fit TRBD2. Losses at the gene ends were 6 bases for V and 2 bases for J; bases not matched to a gene: 5. The CDR3 has 15 residues. CDR1 is LGHNA, CDR2 YNFKEQ, per germline. The CDR3 sequence is CASRIAGTNTGELFF. The CDR3 nucleotides read TGTGCCAGCAGAATAGCGGGGACAAACACCGGGGAGCTGTTTTTT.

The genes are TRBV18 and TRBJ1-6; TRBD1 matches at 8 bases. The CDR3 has 15 amino acids. Looked up from germline, CDR1 is KGHSH and CDR2 is LQKENI. The J segment lost 9 bases and the V segment lost 2 bases, leaving 6 bases of the junction unmatched. CDR3 sequence reads: CASSPMDRASSPLHF. DNA of the CDR3: TGTGCCAGCTCACCAATGGACAGGGCCAGTTCACCCCTCCACTTT. Complete variable domain (other parts from reference TRBV18 and TRBJ1-6): NAGVMQNPRHLVRRRGQEARLRCSPMKGHSHVYWYRQLPEEGLKFMVYLQKENIIDESGMPKERFSAEFPKEGPSILRIQQVVRGDSAAYFCASSPMDRASSPLHFGNGTRLTVT.

V usage is TRBV5-4 and J usage is TRBJ2-1; 10 nucleotides match TRBD1. The CDR3 is made up of 16 amino acids. With 4 bases clipped from V and 3 bases from J, the junction kept 7 bases outside the gene matches. In germline, CDR1 is SGHNT, CDR2 YYREEE (reference sequence). DNA for the CDR3: TGTGCCAGCAGCCCTACCGGGACAGGGGTCTACAATGAGCAGTTCTTC. Protein product: CASSPTGTGVYNEQFF.

J is TRBJ2-1 and V is TRBV5-8, with D possibly TRBD2 on 5 matching bases. Germline V gene data show CDR1 as SGHTS and CDR2 as YDEGEE. CDR3 length equals 12 residues. Trimming pared 1 base from V and 16 bases from J, leaving 15 bases between. Written as DNA, the CDR3 is TGTGCCAGCAGCTTGTCGGGAATTGGCAGCTTCTTC. Translation: CASSLSGIGSFF.

The chain links TRBV6-5 to TRBJ1-2; 7 nucleotides line up with TRBD1. V lost 0 bases and J lost 4; bases outside the gene matches: 5. Germline lookup yields CDR1 MNHEY and CDR2 SVGAGI. The CDR3 runs 15 residues. CDR3 sequence: CASSYSGTAPYGYTF. CDR3 sequence (DNA): TGTGCCAGCAGTTACTCAGGGACAGCGCCCTATGGCTACACCTTC.

V usage is TRBV6-2 or TRBV6-3 and J usage is TRBJ1-1, with D uncertain. This CDR3 comprises 13 residues. The germline gives CDR1 MNHEY, CDR2 SVGEGT. Trimming pared 6 bases from V and 1 base from J, leaving 9 bases between. The CDR3 region is CASSDGANTEAFF. CDR3 in DNA: TGTGCCAGCAGCGACGGAGCGAACACTGAAGCTTTCTTT.

The chain links TRBV19 to TRBJ2-1; the match to TRBD1 covers 8 bases. CDR3 length: 15 residues. V lost 3 bases, J lost 4 bases, and 5 bases stayed unmatched. Germline CDR1 LNHDA, CDR2 SQIVND (reference sequence). The chain's CDR3 is CASSIPRTGYNEQFF. In nucleotides, the CDR3 is TGTGCCAGTAGTATTCCCCGGACAGGGTACAATGAGCAGTTCTTC. The whole variable domain, remainder taken from reference TRBV19 and TRBJ2-1, is DGGITQSPKYLFRKEGQNVTLSCEQNLNHDAMYWYRQDPGQGLRLIYYSQIVNDFQKGDIAEGYSVSREKKESFPLTVTSAQKNPTAFYLCASSIPRTGYNEQFFGPGTRLTVL.

CDR3 nucleotides: TGTGCCAGCATCTTACTAGCCTCCTACAATGAGCAGTTCTTC. Its protein is CASILLASYNEQFF. V is TRBV2 and J is TRBJ2-1, with TRBD2 as a possible D gene (6 bases). From germline, CDR1 is SNHLY and CDR2 FYNNEI. The CDR3 has 14 amino acids. The V gene lost 7 bases and the J gene lost 0 bases, with 10 bases spanning the gap.

The chain joins TRBV5-1 to TRBJ1-4; D not resolved. This CDR3 is built from 15 residues. From germline, CDR1 is SGHRS and CDR2 YFSETQ. V gave up 3 bases and J gave up 3 bases, with 12 bases separating them. Here the CDR3 reads CASSSSSPSNEKLFF. The DNA for the CDR3 is TGCGCCAGCAGCTCCAGTTCACCCTCTAATGAAAAACTGTTTTTT.

CDR3 coding DNA: TGTGCCAGCACCGAGGGGGGGCGGGGTTGGACTTCACCCCTCCACTTT. It specifies CASTEGGRGWTSPLHF. The chain recombines TRBV2 with TRBJ1-6; possible D gene TRBD1, 6 bases. The CDR3 covers 16 residues. Germline CDR1 reads SNHLY; CDR2 reads FYNNEI. V lost 7 bases to trimming and J lost 9 bases, with 22 bases between them.

The chain's CDR3 is CAWIVSYNEQFF. The CDR3 DNA reads TGTGCCTGGATCGTCTCCTACAATGAGCAGTTCTTC. V is TRBV30 and J is TRBJ2-1, with unresolved D. Trimming took off 4 bases at V and 0 bases at J, with 4 bases between the two ends. This CDR3 contains 12 residues. CDR1 and CDR2 from the germline V gene are GTSNPN and SVGIG (reference sequence).

This clone showed up just a few times. The gene calls are TRBV28 and TRBJ2-7; D unresolved. The V end was cut by 6 bases, the J end by 2 bases, with 5 bases between. The CDR3 is made up of 11 amino acids. Per the germline V gene, CDR1 is MDHEN and CDR2 is SYDVKM. CDR3 DNA: TGTGCCAGCAGCCCTCCCTACGAGCAGTACGTC. Amino acid sequence: CASSPPYEQYV.

The chain couples TRBV6-6 to TRBJ2-5; 7 positions match TRBD1. Trimming removed 4 bases from V and 3 bases from J; junction bases left unmatched: 2. Germline loops: CDR1 MNHNY, CDR2 SVGAGI (reference sequence). This CDR3 is 13 amino acids long. In DNA, the CDR3 is TGTGCCAGCAGTTGGGACAGCAAAGAGACCCAGTACTTC. Translating it yields CASSWDSKETQYF.

Only a few counts were recorded for this clone. The genes are TRBV19 and TRBJ2-5; 10 bases are a match to TRBD2. J was trimmed by 5 bases and V by 7 bases; bases with no gene match: 4. Germline lookup yields CDR1 LNHDA and CDR2 SQIVND (reference sequence). The CDR3 spans 13 residues. The CDR3 region is CASTPSGSETQYF. In DNA, the CDR3 is TGTGCCAGTACCCCTAGCGGGAGTGAGACCCAGTACTTC.

V is TRBV7-2 and J is TRBJ1-4, with a weak D call TRBD1 (5 bases). Germline V lookup: CDR1 SGHTA, CDR2 FQGNSA. Trimming pared 5 bases from V and 8 bases from J, leaving 18 bases between. The CDR3 is 15 residues long. The CDR3: CASSAQGRGYEKLFF. The CDR3 bases are TGTGCCAGCAGCGCCCAGGGTCGGGGGTACGAAAAACTGTTTTTT.